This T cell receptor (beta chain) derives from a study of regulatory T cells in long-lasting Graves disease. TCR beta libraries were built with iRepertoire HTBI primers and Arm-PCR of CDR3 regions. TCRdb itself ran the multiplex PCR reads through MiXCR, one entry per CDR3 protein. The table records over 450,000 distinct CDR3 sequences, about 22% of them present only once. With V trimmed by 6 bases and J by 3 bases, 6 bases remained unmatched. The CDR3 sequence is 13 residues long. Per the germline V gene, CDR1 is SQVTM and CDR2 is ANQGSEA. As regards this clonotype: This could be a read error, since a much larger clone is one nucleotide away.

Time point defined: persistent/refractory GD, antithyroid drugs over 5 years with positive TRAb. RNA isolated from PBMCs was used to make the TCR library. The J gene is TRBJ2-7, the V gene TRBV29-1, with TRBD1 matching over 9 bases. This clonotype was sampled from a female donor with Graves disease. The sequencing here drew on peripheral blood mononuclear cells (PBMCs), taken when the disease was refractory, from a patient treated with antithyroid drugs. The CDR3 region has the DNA TGCAGCGTGGAGACAGGGGGGGGCTACGAGCAGTACTTC. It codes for CSVETGGGYEQYF.